Included here is one T cell receptor (beta chain) sequence, with context. The target of this receptor is not known. Base-call qualities are not available, and no considerably larger clone is one nucleotide away. The data were obtained in a study of shared clonotypes between healthy human individuals (dated by TCRdb to the early 2020s). Study-wide context: The cohort included three men and a couple of women between 18 and 49 years of age. For each donor, CD4 naive and CD4 memory were each given three plates, CD8 naive was given two plates, and CD8 memory was given one plate. Between about 0.8 and 9 billion PBMCs per donor were obtained by leukapheresis. Libraries were prepared and TCR repertoires were sequenced by different laboratories using diverse techniques, in order to increase sequencing depth and limit assay-specific biases. Blood TCR repertoires of roughly five healthy adults were deeply sequenced to estimate repertoire size and the extent of clonotype sharing between individuals.

TCR CDR3 regions were amplified from genomic DNA by multiplex PCR using the deep immunoSEQ assay. Extracted genomic DNA from each cell subset was spread evenly across all wells of several immunoSEQ 96-well plates, with each plate serving as a replicate. For sorted subsets, each replicate PCR was loaded with about 0.2 ug genomic DNA, equivalent to some 27,000 T cell genomes. Purified libraries were quantified with a Qubit 3.0 fluorometer, sized on a Bioanalyzer 2100, and re-quantified with the KAPA Library Quantification kit. A separate single-read 150-cycle Illumina NextSeq 550 flow cell was used to sequence each immunoSEQ 96-well plate. Per the authors' processing: Because only junctional sequences without quality scores were contained in the immunoSEQ output, filtering matching that applied to full-length reads could not be performed. To assign V/J genes and CDR3, sequences were annotated against IMGT germline references using PyIR, a Python wrapper for IgBLAST v1.9. Any read was removed if the V/J assignment was weak (E-value above 1e-6), the CDR3 was missing, or the read contained stop codons, out-of-frame junctions, or ambiguous translated residues. V3J clonotypes were defined by identical inferred V gene, J gene, and CDR3 amino acid sequence. The percentage overlap between two repertoires was calculated by dividing the number of shared unique clonotypes by the size of the smaller repertoire. RTK rarefaction, the Chao1 estimator, and Recon v2.1 estimates of unobserved clonotypes were used to assess repertoire richness. Generation probabilities for all TCRbeta clonotypes obtained by the gDNA method from a handful of donors were computed using OLGA. This is the immuneACCESS table as TCRdb keeps it, with only in-frame sequences that have V and J called. A part of the clones is gone; compared with another copy, unresolved V genes explain less than half, and the rest is unexplained. V and J calls and clone size are given by that table; D and trimming were obtained from the DNA. This sample has about 2.3 million clones in its table, and around 93% of those were observed once. About 0.41% of the sample comes from the top ten.

Healthy HIV-negative adults with no recently reported acute infections or vaccinations were included as donors. Every donor was a Caucasian adult living in Nashville, Tennessee, USA. Magnetic negative selection was used to enrich CD4+ T cells, after which naive cells were positively selected on CD45RA and the negative fraction became the memory subset. Blood was collected by leukapheresis, and PBMCs were isolated by Ficoll-Histopaque density gradient centrifugation and then cryopreserved in liquid nitrogen vapor phase. Purity and quantity of every magnetically sorted T cell population were checked by analytical flow cytometry. From each sorted fraction, genomic DNA was isolated and quantified by UV absorbance on a Nanodrop 2000c. The CDR3 spans 16 residues, from the cysteine through the phenylalanine. The kept DNA is CDR3 alone, 48 bases in frame from the first base. V has 0 bases trimmed and J has 4 bases trimmed; junction bases matching no gene number 5. The germline V gene gives CDR1 as LGHNA and CDR2 as YNFKEQ.

Beyond this particular receptor, the publication reports: When a handful of donors were compared, the shared fraction of clonotypes was about 5% for naive CD4, about 4% for naive CD8, about 2.5% for memory CD4, and about 0.36% for memory CD8. Only blood was sampled, and tissue TCR repertoires likely differ from those in blood. Based on pairwise subsampling, the degree of clonotype sharing among donors was expected to be affected by sequencing depth. Rarefaction of sorted-subset datasets indicated incomplete sequencing despite the large sequencing depth. Higher generation probabilities were observed for clonotypes shared by all four sorted-subset donors than for non-shared clonotypes. Larger estimated clonotype richness was generally found for naive subsets than for memory subsets. Because the study included only a small number of donors, the genetic and exposure-history diversity represented was limited.

The V and J genes are TRBV4-2 and TRBJ2-7, with TRBD2 identical over 11 junction bases. The sample was naive CD4+ T cells from PBMCs. The sample's cell subset or site, from its label and the paper: CD45RA+ positively selected. This TCR was sampled from a man younger than 30 in good health. Some clones in this sample may be carry-over from other donors' samples. The CDR3 protein sequence reads: CASSQEAGLAAYEQYF. Read as DNA, the sequence is TGTGCCAGCAGCCAAGAGGCGGGACTAGCGGCGTACGAGCAGTACTTC.